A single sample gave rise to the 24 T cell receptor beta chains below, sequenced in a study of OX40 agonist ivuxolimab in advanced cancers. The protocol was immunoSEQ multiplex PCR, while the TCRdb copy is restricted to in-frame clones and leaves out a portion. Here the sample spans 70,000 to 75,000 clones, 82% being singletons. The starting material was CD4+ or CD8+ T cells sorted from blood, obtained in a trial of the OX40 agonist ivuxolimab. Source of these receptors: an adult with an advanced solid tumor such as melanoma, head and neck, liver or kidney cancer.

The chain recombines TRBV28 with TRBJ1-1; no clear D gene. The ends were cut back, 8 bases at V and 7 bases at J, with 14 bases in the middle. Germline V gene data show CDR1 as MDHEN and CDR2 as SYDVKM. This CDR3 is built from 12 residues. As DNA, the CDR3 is TGTGCCAGCGTCGCCTCCAATGATGAAGCTTTCTTT. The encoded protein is CASVASNDEAFF.

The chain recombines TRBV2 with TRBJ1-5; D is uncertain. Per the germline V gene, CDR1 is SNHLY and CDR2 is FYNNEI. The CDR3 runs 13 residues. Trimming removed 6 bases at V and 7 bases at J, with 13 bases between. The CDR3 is CASSAVDSQPQHF. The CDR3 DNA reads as TGTGCCAGCAGCGCAGTCGATAGCCAGCCCCAGCATTTT. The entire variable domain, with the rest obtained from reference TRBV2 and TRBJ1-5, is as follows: EPEVTQTPSHQVTQMGQEVILRCVPISNHLYFYWYRQILGQKVEFLVSFYNNEISEKSEIFDDQFSVERPDGSNFTLKIRSTKLEDSAMYFCASSAVDSQPQHFGDGTRLSIL.

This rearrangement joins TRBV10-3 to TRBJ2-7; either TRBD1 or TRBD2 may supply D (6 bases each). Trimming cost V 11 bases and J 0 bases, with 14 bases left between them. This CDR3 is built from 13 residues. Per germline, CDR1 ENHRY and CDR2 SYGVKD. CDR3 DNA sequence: TGTGCCGGAGGGGGGCCGAGCTCCTACGAGCAGTACTTC. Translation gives CAGGGPSSYEQYF.

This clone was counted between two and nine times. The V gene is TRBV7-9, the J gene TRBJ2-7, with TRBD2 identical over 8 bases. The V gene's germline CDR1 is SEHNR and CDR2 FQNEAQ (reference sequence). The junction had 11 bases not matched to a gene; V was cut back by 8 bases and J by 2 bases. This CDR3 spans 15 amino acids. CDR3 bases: TGTGCCAGCGGCGACGGGAGGGAGCCAGCCTACGAGCAGTACTTC. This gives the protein CASGDGREPAYEQYF.

The CDR3 is CASSLFDRGHEQYF. The CDR3 DNA sequence: TGTGCCAGCAGTTTATTTGACAGAGGCCACGAGCAGTACTTC. V and J are TRBV28 and TRBJ2-7; D perhaps matches TRBD1 (5 bases). The germline V gene has CDR1 MDHEN and CDR2 SYDVKM. The ends were cut back, 1 base at V and 5 bases at J, with 12 bases in the middle. The CDR3 sequence is 14 residues long.

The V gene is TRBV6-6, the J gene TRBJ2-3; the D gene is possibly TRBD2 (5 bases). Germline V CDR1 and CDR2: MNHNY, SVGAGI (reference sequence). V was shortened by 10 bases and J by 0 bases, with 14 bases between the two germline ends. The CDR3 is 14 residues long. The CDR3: CAIGEHDSTDTQYF. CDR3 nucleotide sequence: TGTGCCATCGGGGAACATGATAGCACAGATACGCAGTATTTT.

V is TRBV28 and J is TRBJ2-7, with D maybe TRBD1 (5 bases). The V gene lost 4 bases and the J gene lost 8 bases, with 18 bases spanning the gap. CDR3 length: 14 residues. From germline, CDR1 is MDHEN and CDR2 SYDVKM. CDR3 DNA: TGTGCCAGCAGTTCCCCCCAGGGTGCGGCTAAGCAGTACTTC. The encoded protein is CASSSPQGAAKQYF. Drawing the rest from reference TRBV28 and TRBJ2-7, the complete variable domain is DVKVTQSSRYLVKRTGEKVFLECVQDMDHENMFWYRQDPGLGLRLIYFSYDVKMKEKGDIPEGYSVSREKKERFSLILESASTNQTSMYLCASSSPQGAAKQYFGPGTRLTVT.

The CDR3 DNA sequence: TGCGCCAGCAGCCAATACTATACGTCGGGGCAGCCCCAGCATTTT. Translating gives CASSQYYTSGQPQHF. The V call is TRBV4-1, the J call TRBJ1-5; D call uncertain. The CDR3 runs 15 residues. V lost 2 bases and J 7 bases, leaving 15 bases between the germline ends. Germline V gene sequence: CDR1 MGHRA, CDR2 YSYEKL.

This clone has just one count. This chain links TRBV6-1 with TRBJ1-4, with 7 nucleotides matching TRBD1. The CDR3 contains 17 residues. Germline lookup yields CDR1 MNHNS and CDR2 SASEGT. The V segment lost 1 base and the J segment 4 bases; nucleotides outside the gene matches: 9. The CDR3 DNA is TGTGCCAGCAGTGAAGGGGCAGGGGGACTCCGTAATGAAAAACTGTTTTTT. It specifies CASSEGAGGLRNEKLFF.

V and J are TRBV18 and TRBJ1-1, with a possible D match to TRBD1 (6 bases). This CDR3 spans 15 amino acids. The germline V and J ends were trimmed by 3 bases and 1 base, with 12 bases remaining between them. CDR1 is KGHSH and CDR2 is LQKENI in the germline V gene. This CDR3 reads CASSPPGTKNTEAFF. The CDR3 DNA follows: TGTGCCAGCTCACCTCCCGGGACAAAGAACACTGAAGCTTTCTTT.

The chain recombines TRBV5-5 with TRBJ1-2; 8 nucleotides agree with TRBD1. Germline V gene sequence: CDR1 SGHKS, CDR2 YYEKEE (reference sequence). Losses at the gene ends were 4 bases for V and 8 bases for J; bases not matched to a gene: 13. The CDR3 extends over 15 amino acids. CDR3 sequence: CASSPTGTGSYGYTF. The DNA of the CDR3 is TGTGCCAGCAGCCCTACCGGGACAGGTTCCTACGGCTACACCTTC.

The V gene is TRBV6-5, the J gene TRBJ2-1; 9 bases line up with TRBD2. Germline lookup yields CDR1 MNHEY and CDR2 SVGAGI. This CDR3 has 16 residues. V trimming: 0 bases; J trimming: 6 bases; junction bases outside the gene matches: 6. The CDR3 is CASSYSAGGARNEQFF. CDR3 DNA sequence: TGTGCCAGCAGTTACTCGGCGGGGGGGGCCCGCAATGAGCAGTTCTTC.

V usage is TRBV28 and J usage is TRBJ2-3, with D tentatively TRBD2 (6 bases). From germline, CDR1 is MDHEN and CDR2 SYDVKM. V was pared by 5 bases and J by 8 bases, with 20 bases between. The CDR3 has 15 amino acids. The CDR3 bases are TGTGCCAGCAGTCCCGAGGGGACTCCTGGGGTTACGCAGTATTTT. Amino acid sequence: CASSPEGTPGVTQYF. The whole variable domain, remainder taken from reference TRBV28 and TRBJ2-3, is DVKVTQSSRYLVKRTGEKVFLECVQDMDHENMFWYRQDPGLGLRLIYFSYDVKMKEKGDIPEGYSVSREKKERFSLILESASTNQTSMYLCASSPEGTPGVTQYFGPGTRLTVL.

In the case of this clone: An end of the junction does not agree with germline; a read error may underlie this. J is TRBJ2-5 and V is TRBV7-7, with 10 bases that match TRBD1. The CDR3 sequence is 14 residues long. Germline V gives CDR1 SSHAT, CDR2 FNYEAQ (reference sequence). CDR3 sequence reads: CASSSDRGTETQYF. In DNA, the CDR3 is TGTGCTAGCAGCTCGGACAGGGGGACAGAGACCCAGTACTTC.

In DNA form, the CDR3 reads TGTGCCAGCAGTGGTTCGTTTGTCCTCTCTGGGGCCAACGTCCTGACTTTC. Translated, it gives CASSGSFVLSGANVLTF. This sequence joins TRBV13 and TRBJ2-6; D is unresolved. Germline CDR1 PRHDT, CDR2 FYEKMQ (reference sequence). V was shortened by 6 bases and J by 0 bases, with 15 bases between the two germline ends. There are 17 residues in the CDR3.

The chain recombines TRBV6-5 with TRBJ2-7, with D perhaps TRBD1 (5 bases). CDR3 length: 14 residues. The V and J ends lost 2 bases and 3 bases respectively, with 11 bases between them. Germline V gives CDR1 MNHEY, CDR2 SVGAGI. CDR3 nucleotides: TGTGCCAGCAGTTACCAGGGCAATCTCTACGAGCAGTACTTC. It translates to CASSYQGNLYEQYF.

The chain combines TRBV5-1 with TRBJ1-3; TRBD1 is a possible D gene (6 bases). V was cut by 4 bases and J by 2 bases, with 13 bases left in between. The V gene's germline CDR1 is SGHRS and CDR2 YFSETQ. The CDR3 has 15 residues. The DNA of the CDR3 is TGCGCCAGCAGCCTACCAGGGGAGGCTGGAAACACCATATATTTT. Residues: CASSLPGEAGNTIYF.

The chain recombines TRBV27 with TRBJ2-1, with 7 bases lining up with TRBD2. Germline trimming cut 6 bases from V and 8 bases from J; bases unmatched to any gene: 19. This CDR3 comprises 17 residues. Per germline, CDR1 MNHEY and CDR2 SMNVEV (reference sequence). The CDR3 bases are TGTGCCAGCAGCCGAGTAGGCGGGAGACTATGGGGGGATGAGCAGTTCTTC. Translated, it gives CASSRVGGRLWGDEQFF.

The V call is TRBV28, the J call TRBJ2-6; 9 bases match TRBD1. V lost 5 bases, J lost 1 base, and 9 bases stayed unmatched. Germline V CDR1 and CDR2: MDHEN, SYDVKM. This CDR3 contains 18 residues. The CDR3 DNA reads TGTGCCAGCAGTCCATCCGGGACAGGGTGGTCTGGGGCCAACGTCCTGACTTTC. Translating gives CASSPSGTGWSGANVLTF.

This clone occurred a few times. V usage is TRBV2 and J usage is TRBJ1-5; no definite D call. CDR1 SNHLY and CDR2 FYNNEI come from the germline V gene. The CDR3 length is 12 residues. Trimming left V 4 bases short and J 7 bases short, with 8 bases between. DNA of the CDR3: TGTGCCAGCAGTGCGCAGAACCAGCCCCAGCATTTT. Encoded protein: CASSAQNQPQHF. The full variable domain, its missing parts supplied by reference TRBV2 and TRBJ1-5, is EPEVTQTPSHQVTQMGQEVILRCVPISNHLYFYWYRQILGQKVEFLVSFYNNEISEKSEIFDDQFSVERPDGSNFTLKIRSTKLEDSAMYFCASSAQNQPQHFGDGTRLSIL.

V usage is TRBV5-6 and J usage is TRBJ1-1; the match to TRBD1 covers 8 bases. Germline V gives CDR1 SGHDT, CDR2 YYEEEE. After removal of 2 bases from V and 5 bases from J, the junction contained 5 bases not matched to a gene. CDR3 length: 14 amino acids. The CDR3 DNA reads TGTGCCAGCAGCTTCGGACAGGGCTGGACTGAAGCTTTCTTT. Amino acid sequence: CASSFGQGWTEAFF.

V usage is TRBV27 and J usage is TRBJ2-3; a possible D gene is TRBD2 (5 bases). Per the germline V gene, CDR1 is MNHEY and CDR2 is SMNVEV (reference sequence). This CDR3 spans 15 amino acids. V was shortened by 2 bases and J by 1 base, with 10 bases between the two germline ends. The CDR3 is CASSLALAGTDTQYF. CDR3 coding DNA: TGTGCCAGCAGTTTAGCCCTAGCTGGCACAGATACGCAGTATTTT.

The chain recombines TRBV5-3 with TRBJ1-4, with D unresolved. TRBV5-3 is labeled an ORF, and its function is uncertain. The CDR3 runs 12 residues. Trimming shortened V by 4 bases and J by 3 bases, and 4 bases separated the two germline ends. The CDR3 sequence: CARSRPNEKLFF. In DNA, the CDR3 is TGTGCCAGAAGCCGCCCTAATGAAAAACTGTTTTTT.

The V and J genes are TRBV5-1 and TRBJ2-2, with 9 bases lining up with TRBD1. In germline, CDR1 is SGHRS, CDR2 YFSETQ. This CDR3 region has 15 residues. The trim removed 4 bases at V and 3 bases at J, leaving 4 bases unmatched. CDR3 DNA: TGCGCCAGCAGCCATCGACAGGGGGACACCGGGGAGCTGTTTTTT. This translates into CASSHRQGDTGELFF.